The subject of this entry is one TCR beta chain. Its antigen is still unknown. The entry originates in a study of OX40 agonist ivuxolimab in advanced cancers. Assay: immunoSEQ multiplex PCR; the TCRdb copy retains only in-frame clones and omits some. The sample shows about 66,000 clones, over 80% of them seen only once. Study-wide findings and caveats: Which antigen the expanded peripheral T cells recognized is unknown. In the 0.1 to 3.0 mg/kg range, CD4+ and CD8+ blood T cells had expanded clonally by week 6.

The sequence was obtained from an adult with an advanced solid tumor such as melanoma, head and neck, liver or kidney cancer. Sequenced here: CD4+ or CD8+ T cells sorted from blood, sampled in a trial of the OX40 agonist ivuxolimab.

CDR3 sequence reads: CAISNGGGYGYTF. The CDR3 DNA reads TGTGCCATCAGCAACGGGGGGGGCTATGGCTACACCTTC. The chain recombines TRBV10-3 with TRBJ1-2, with D tentatively TRBD1 (5 bases). With 6 bases removed from V and 4 bases from J, the gap between germline ends came to 12 bases. The germline gives CDR1 ENHRY, CDR2 SYGVKD. The CDR3 extends over 13 amino acids.